Sequencing of this TCR beta chain was carried out in a study of tumor and adjacent non-tumor tissue in lung cancer. Turning to the study itself: Patients were aged about 30 to 76, ten or so men and about five women, stage I to III.

No cell sorting was done before RNA was extracted from the tissue. Remarks on this clonotype: Sequence at one end of the junction differs from germline and may be a read error.

TCRbeta libraries were built with three rounds of nested PCR, modified from ARM-PCR. MiXCR was run by TCRdb on the multiplex PCR reads, yielding one entry per CDR3 protein. The sample has some 99,000 distinct CDR3 sequences, about 75% seen once. Sequences were obtained from lung tumor tissue. The sequence was collected from a woman aged 55-69 years with non-small cell lung cancer.

The DNA for the CDR3 is TGTGCCAGCAGTACCTGGACCGCCCGGATAGAGCTGTACTTC. It codes for CASSTWTARIELYF. The chain joins TRBV6-2 or TRBV6-3 to TRBJ2-7, with D hard to call. The CDR3 consists of 14 residues. Germline CDR1 reads MNHEY; CDR2 reads SVGEGT.